This T cell receptor beta chain appears in the sequencing data of a study of T-cell reconstitution after alpha-beta-depleted transplantation in children. About this clonotype: Its antigen remains unidentified.

It was with unique molecular identifiers that the TCRbeta library was prepared. TCRdb re-derived calls from the PCR reads in MiXCR, one entry per CDR3 protein. The data contain about a million distinct CDR3 sequences, about 30% of them singletons. Broader study findings: One year post-transplant, T-cell counts and diversity were largely derived from T cells produced anew. By about two months after transplant, alpha-beta T cells reportedly arose from several hundred graft clones that had expanded. Certain patients had high TCRbeta diversity at day 60, and it came from recipient T cells and thymic progenitors that survived.

There are 15 residues in the CDR3. The V and J ends lost 5 bases and 1 base respectively, with 16 bases between them. The V gene's germline CDR1 is SGHKS and CDR2 YYEKEE (reference sequence). V usage is TRBV5-5 and J usage is TRBJ2-7; D possibly corresponds to TRBD1 (5 bases). The sample consisted of PBMCs, mostly from graft donor cells, taken 360 days after TCRalphabeta/CD19-depleted stem cell transplant. The clonotype was recovered from a boy under three years old who had a stem cell transplant for SCID, so the T cells may come from the graft donor. CDR3 protein: CASRESAGISYEQYF. The CDR3 DNA sequence: TGTGCCAGCAGGGAGAGTGCAGGGATTTCCTACGAGCAGTACTTC. Full variable domain (missing parts from reference TRBV5-5 and TRBJ2-7): DAGVTQSPTHLIKTRGQQVTLRCSPISGHKSVSWYQQVLGQGPQFIFQYYEKEERGRGNFPDRFSARQFPNYSSELNVNALLLGDSALYLCASRESAGISYEQYFGPGTRLTVT.